The clone carrying this T cell receptor beta chain occurred once. Its antigen is not known. This entry comes from a study of beta chain features in type 1 diabetes. The CDR3 has 13 residues. V gave up 5 bases and J gave up 6 bases; unmatched junction bases: 6. The germline gives CDR1 SNHLY, CDR2 FYNNEI. Expressed TCRB transcripts got sequenced, as all isolated RNA was reverse transcribed. Sequencing of naive, central memory and regulatory T cell samples gave an average of about 3.9 million reads. Here immunoSEQ multiplex PCR was the method, and the copy in TCRdb shows in-frame clones only, minus some. The sample carries roughly 150,000 clones, 7% to 9.5% recorded once. Findings and limits, study-wide: People with Type 1 diabetes carried modestly yet significantly shorter TCRB CDR3s in all four CD4+ subsets. In type 1 diabetes patients, VDJ junctions had fewer insertions; deletions at these junctions were more frequent.

Sample: central memory CD4+ T cells from blood. The chain carries TRBV2 and TRBJ1-1; 7 nucleotides match TRBD1. This sequence originates from a woman aged 30 to 39 with type 1 diabetes. CDR3 nucleotides: TGTGCCAGCAGTAGTTTACAGGGGTCTGAAGCTTTCTTT. This codes for CASSSLQGSEAFF.